Below, 28 T cell receptor beta chains from the same sample are listed, as sequenced in a study of blood T cell repertoires in COVID-19. Clones were sequenced by immunoSEQ multiplex PCR, and TCRdb holds only the in-frame ones, with some missing. Seen here are more than 200,000 clones, approximately 82% observed once, and the top ten hold roughly 1.4%. Sequencing was carried out using peripheral blood. These receptors all stem from a woman between 40 and 50 years old who had recovered from COVID-19.

This chain joins TRBV12-3 or TRBV12-4 and TRBJ1-2; D might be TRBD1 (5 bases). V lost 6 bases and J 5 bases, leaving 13 bases between the germline ends. CDR3 length: 13 residues. The CDR3 DNA follows: TGTGCCAGCAGCCCCTCCCAGGGTTATGGCTACACCTTC. It yields the protein CASSPSQGYGYTF.

V is TRBV5-1 and J is TRBJ1-1; 9 nucleotides line up with TRBD1. V was clipped by 0 bases and J by 8 bases; unmatched bases: 5. The CDR3 has 14 residues. From germline, CDR1 is SGHRS and CDR2 YFSETQ. The CDR3: CASSLGGTGTEAFF. The CDR3 DNA is TGCGCCAGCAGCTTGGGAGGGACAGGGACCGAAGCTTTCTTT.

This clone was detected only once. The gene calls are TRBV5-8 and TRBJ2-6; D is ambiguous. Trimming stripped 0 bases from V and 2 bases from J, with 12 bases between. Germline lookup yields CDR1 SGHTS and CDR2 YDEGEE. The CDR3 consists of 17 residues. The DNA for the CDR3 is TGTGCCAGCAGCTTGGCCGTTGCAGTAACTGGGGCCAACGTCCTGACTTTC. Protein: CASSLAVAVTGANVLTF.

This clone was found a few times. The CDR3 sequence is CASSHNRNTEAFF. The CDR3 nucleotides read TGCGCCAGCAGCCATAACAGGAACACTGAAGCTTTCTTT. The rearrangement links TRBV4-3 to TRBJ1-1; D not certain. The CDR3 loop spans 13 amino acids. Germline assignment: CDR1 LGHNA and CDR2 YSLEER. Trimming stripped 3 bases from V and 1 base from J, with 6 bases between.

This chain links TRBV5-6 with TRBJ2-7; 7 nucleotides align to TRBD1. Trimming removed 4 bases from V and 4 bases from J; junction bases left unmatched: 8. The CDR3 loop spans 14 amino acids. Per germline, CDR1 SGHDT and CDR2 YYEEEE. The chain's CDR3 is CASSPGQDDYEQYF. CDR3 DNA: TGTGCCAGCAGCCCTGGACAGGACGATTACGAGCAGTACTTC.

The chain is built from TRBV5-1 and TRBJ2-3, with D unclear. V was clipped by 0 bases and J by 2 bases, with 7 bases between them. The CDR3 length is 14 residues. Germline values: CDR1 SGHRS, CDR2 YFSETQ. Here the CDR3 reads CASSLAGTTDTQYF. The CDR3 region has the DNA TGCGCCAGCAGCTTGGCCGGTACCACAGATACGCAGTATTTT.

V and J are TRBV7-9 and TRBJ2-1; no definite D call. The CDR3 runs to 14 residues. V lost 10 bases, J lost 4 bases, and 17 bases lay in between. CDR1 is SEHNR, CDR2 FQNEAQ, per germline (reference sequence). CDR3 sequence reads: CAIRTNANYNEQFF. The CDR3, as DNA: TGTGCCATAAGAACAAACGCAAATTACAATGAGCAGTTCTTC.

This clone appeared a few times. The chain combines TRBV19 with TRBJ2-4, with D unresolved. The V gene lost 2 bases and the J gene lost 2 bases, with 16 bases spanning the gap. Germline lookup yields CDR1 LNHDA and CDR2 SQIVND (reference sequence). The CDR3 runs to 17 residues. In DNA, the CDR3 is TGTGCCAGTAGTATAAGTGCAGCCCGGGTAACCAAAAACATTCAGTACTTC. Protein: CASSISAARVTKNIQYF. Using reference TRBV19 and TRBJ2-4 for the parts outside the CDR3, the full variable domain is DGGITQSPKYLFRKEGQNVTLSCEQNLNHDAMYWYRQDPGQGLRLIYYSQIVNDFQKGDIAEGYSVSREKKESFPLTVTSAQKNPTAFYLCASSISAARVTKNIQYFGAGTRLSVL.

The chain recombines TRBV6-6 with TRBJ2-7; 8 nucleotides align to TRBD1. V shed 5 bases, J shed 4 bases, and the junction held 10 bases outside the gene matches. This CDR3 is 15 amino acids long. Germline CDR1 MNHNY, CDR2 SVGAGI (reference sequence). The CDR3 nucleotides read TGTGCCAGCAGTCCTGGACAGGGAGTTCCATACGAGCAGTACTTC. Translating it yields CASSPGQGVPYEQYF.

The chain has TRBV10-3 and TRBJ1-1, with D perhaps matching TRBD1 (6 bases). CDR1 ENHRY and CDR2 SYGVKD come from the germline V gene. Trimming left V 11 bases short and J 1 base short, with 11 bases between. The CDR3 extends over 12 amino acids. In nucleotides, the CDR3 is TGTGCCGTAACGGACAGGAACACTGAAGCTTTCTTT. Amino acid sequence: CAVTDRNTEAFF.

The table lists this clone with a few counts. The chain recombines TRBV5-5 with TRBJ2-7, with 8 bases identical to TRBD2. The length of the CDR3 is 15 residues. Trimming took 0 bases from V and 3 from J; bases not matched to a gene: 5. Germline loops: CDR1 SGHKS, CDR2 YYEKEE (reference sequence). CDR3 sequence (DNA): TGTGCCAGCAGCTTGGTGGTGACTAGCGACTACGAGCAGTACTTC. Translating it yields CASSLVVTSDYEQYF.

The chain employs TRBV7-2 and TRBJ1-2; 8 bases agree with TRBD1. The CDR3 has 14 amino acids. CDR1 SGHTA and CDR2 FQGNSA come from the germline V gene. V was pared by 11 bases and J by 5 bases, with 13 bases of the junction left unmatched. The CDR3 is CAQGAGQGQYGYTF. The DNA for the CDR3 is TGTGCCCAGGGGGCCGGTCAGGGACAGTATGGCTACACCTTC.

The rearrangement joins TRBV5-6 to TRBJ2-5; 10 nucleotides agree with TRBD1. Germline CDR1 and CDR2: SGHDT and YYEEEE. The CDR3 has 17 amino acids. Trimming cost V 0 bases and J 1 base; bases outside gene matches: 6. The chain's CDR3 is CASSLGGQGGFQETQYF. CDR3 sequence (DNA): TGTGCCAGCAGCTTGGGTGGACAGGGGGGCTTCCAAGAGACCCAGTACTTC.

The CDR3 bases are TGCGCCAGCACCCAGGGGGAGCCAGATACGCAGTATTTT. Encoded protein: CASTQGEPDTQYF. V gene TRBV10-2 combines with J gene TRBJ2-3; 7 bases match TRBD1. The CDR3 is made up of 13 amino acids. After removal of 7 bases from V and 4 bases from J, the junction contained 5 bases not matched to a gene. CDR1 is WSHSY and CDR2 is SAAADI in the germline V gene.

The V gene is TRBV5-1, the J gene TRBJ1-1, with TRBD1 as a possible D gene (5 bases). Trimming removed 0 bases at V and 11 bases at J, with 17 bases between. Germline loops: CDR1 SGHRS, CDR2 YFSETQ. This CDR3 comprises 14 residues. DNA of the CDR3: TGCGCCAGCAGCTTGGTGGGGGGTACCGTTGAGGCTTTCTTT. Protein sequence: CASSLVGGTVEAFF.

This clone is a singleton in its sample. The V call is TRBV4-3, the J call TRBJ1-2, with D possibly matching TRBD1 (5 bases). Germline V gene lookup returns CDR1 LGHNA and CDR2 YSLEER. There are 15 residues in the CDR3. The V end lost 2 bases, the J end lost 7 bases, and 17 bases lay between the germline ends. CDR3 bases: TGCGCCAGCAGCCAATCCGGGGGATCGATAGGTGGCTACACCTTC. Translation: CASSQSGGSIGGYTF.

This clone appeared once. V usage is TRBV7-2 and J usage is TRBJ2-3; 14 positions match TRBD2. The length of the CDR3 is 16 residues. Germline-derived CDR1 and CDR2 are SGHTA and FQGNSA. J was trimmed by 9 bases and V by 0 bases; bases with no gene match: 5. CDR3 in amino acids: CASSLALGTSGGTQYF. The CDR3 region has the DNA TGTGCCAGCAGCTTAGCATTAGGGACTAGCGGGGGCACGCAGTATTTT.

This chain joins TRBV20-1 and TRBJ1-2; D is perhaps TRBD1 (6 bases). The CDR3 consists of 13 residues. Trimming removed 3 bases at V and 5 bases at J, with 13 bases between. Germline V gene lookup returns CDR1 DFQATT and CDR2 SNEGSKA (reference sequence). The CDR3 reads CSASGVGGYGYTF. CDR3 in DNA: TGCAGTGCTAGTGGGGTAGGGGGATATGGCTACACCTTC.

The chain carries TRBV9 and TRBJ2-1, with a possible D match to TRBD1 (6 bases). V lost 0 bases, J lost 5 bases, and 9 bases lay in between. Germline lookup yields CDR1 SGDLS and CDR2 YYNGEE. The CDR3 spans 14 residues. The CDR3 loop reads CASSVAGQNNEQFF. For the CDR3, the DNA is TGTGCCAGCAGCGTAGCCGGACAGAACAATGAGCAGTTCTTC.

The rearrangement links TRBV6-1 to TRBJ2-1, with 9 bases that match TRBD1. The CDR3 is 18 amino acids. The V and J ends lost 2 bases and 2 bases, in that order; junction bases with no gene match: 10. Germline CDR1 reads MNHNS; CDR2 reads SASEGT. The chain's CDR3 is CASSENVLTGGAYNEQFF. The CDR3 region has the DNA TGTGCCAGCAGTGAAAACGTTCTGACAGGGGGTGCCTACAATGAGCAGTTCTTC.

V and J are TRBV5-1 and TRBJ2-2; TRBD1 is a possible D gene (6 bases). CDR3 length: 16 amino acids. V lost 0 bases and J 3 bases, leaving 12 bases between the germline ends. The germline V gene has CDR1 SGHRS and CDR2 YFSETQ. The CDR3 bases are TGCGCCAGCAGCTTGGAGGCTACAGGGTACACCGGGGAGCTGTTTTTT. Translating it yields CASSLEATGYTGELFF.

The CDR3 DNA reads as TGTGCCAGCAGCTTACAGGGTTATGGGGAAAAACTGTTTTTT. Protein product: CASSLQGYGEKLFF. The rearrangement uses TRBV5-6 and TRBJ1-4; TRBD1 is a possible D gene (6 bases). Trimming took off 2 bases at V and 8 bases at J, with 13 bases between the two ends. Germline values: CDR1 SGHDT, CDR2 YYEEEE. There are 14 residues in the CDR3. The complete variable domain, with remaining parts taken from reference TRBV5-6 and TRBJ1-4, reads DAGVTQSPTHLIKTRGQQVTLRCSPKSGHDTVSWYQQALGQGPQFIFQYYEEEERQRGNFPDRFSGHQFPNYSSELNVNALLLGDSALYLCASSLQGYGEKLFFGSGTQLSVL.

CDR3 nucleotides: TGCGCCAGCAGCTTGGAAACAGGGATAGGCAATTCACCCCTCCACTTT. Translating it yields CASSLETGIGNSPLHF. This chain links TRBV5-1 with TRBJ1-6, with D perhaps TRBD1 (6 bases). Germline V gives CDR1 SGHRS, CDR2 YFSETQ. Between the trimmed V and J ends, which lost 0 bases and 7 bases, there was a span of 14 bases. The CDR3 runs to 16 residues.

This sequence joins TRBV10-2 and TRBJ1-2; possibly TRBD1 for D (6 bases). Germline lookup yields CDR1 WSHSY and CDR2 SAAADI. The CDR3 has 13 amino acids. Trimming left V 6 bases short and J 5 bases short, with 13 bases between. CDR3 loop: CASRATGYYGYTF. The CDR3 DNA is TGCGCCAGCAGAGCCACAGGGTATTATGGCTACACCTTC.

This rearrangement joins TRBV6-5 to TRBJ1-3; D might be TRBD1 (5 bases). V was clipped by 6 bases and J by 0 bases, with 12 bases between them. The germline CDR1 and CDR2 sequences are MNHEY and SVGAGI. This CDR3 region has 15 residues. The CDR3 DNA follows: TGTGCCAGCAGGACAGCAAGTATCTCTGGAAACACCATATATTTT. Translation gives CASRTASISGNTIYF.

The rearrangement joins TRBV11-3 to TRBJ2-2, with TRBD2 identical over 12 bases. Germline V gene sequence: CDR1 SGHNT, CDR2 YENEEA. This CDR3 is 20 amino acids long. Trimming removed 3 bases from V and 4 bases from J; junction bases left unmatched: 15. The CDR3 here is CASSLRGPGLAGSSTGELFF. Written as DNA, the CDR3 is TGTGCCAGCAGCTTGAGGGGACCCGGACTAGCGGGGAGTAGCACCGGGGAGCTGTTTTTT.

The V and J genes are TRBV2 and TRBJ1-2; D ambiguous. V was shortened by 3 bases and J by 8 bases, with 16 bases between the two germline ends. Germline V CDR1 and CDR2: SNHLY, FYNNEI. The CDR3 runs to 14 residues. This CDR3 reads CASSEVETAGGYTF. The DNA of the CDR3 is TGTGCCAGCAGTGAGGTCGAGACGGCGGGGGGCTACACCTTC.

The rearrangement uses TRBV6-5 and TRBJ2-1, with 7 positions matching TRBD1. The CDR3 has 14 residues. Germline V gene sequence: CDR1 MNHEY, CDR2 SVGAGI. V shed 6 bases and J 0 bases; nucleotides not matched to a gene: 2. The CDR3 DNA reads as TGTGCCAGCAGGGACAGGCGCTCCTACAATGAGCAGTTCTTC. This sequence encodes CASRDRRSYNEQFF.